This T cell receptor beta chain is drawn from a study of blood T cell repertoires in COVID-19 (dated by TCRdb to the early 2020s). Turning to the overall study: Samples from collaborators originated in the United States, Italy and Spain and spanned both the acute and convalescent phases of COVID-19. The prospective study material was composed of cDNA or gDNA derived from T cells, B-cell-depleted T cells, or PBMCs. The dataset comprised deeply sampled blood TCRbeta repertoires from subjects exposed to, actively infected with, or recovered from COVID-19. The repertoires were released in a freely available public database intended as a resource for research on the immune response to SARS-CoV-2. The samples were drawn from the first 160 participants of the ongoing ImmuneRACE study and from roughly 1,300 subjects provided by 6 global collaborators. Sample metadata almost always included a de-identified subject ID, COVID-19 status, age in years and sex. Where available, HLA class I and class II types were taken from metadata supplied by the sample provider and were not determined by assay-based typing. Findings and caveats that apply to the study as a whole: The amount of clinical and demographic metadata varied by source and participant and was provided uncurated.

V ends up 10 bases short and J 3 bases short, with an unmatched junction base count of 11. Counted from cysteine to phenylalanine, this CDR3 has 16 amino acids. Only the CDR3 portion is preserved as DNA: 48 bases, with reading frame beginning at the first base. As encoded in the germline V gene (reference sequence), CDR1 is LNHDA while CDR2 is SQIVND. TCRbeta CDR3 regions were amplified from genomic DNA by means of the immunoSEQ Assay, a bias-controlled multiplex PCR. In the source study's methods: Within the assay, amplification of reference gene primers was used to estimate how many nucleated cells each sample contained. To quantify the absolute abundance of each unique TCRbeta CDR3 rearrangement, sequence reads were collapsed and filtered. For each sample, productive Simpson clonality was calculated as the square root of Simpson's diversity index over productive rearrangements. TCRdb mirrors the immuneACCESS table, restricted to in-frame sequences. Some clones are absent from its copies; in checked studies, under half trace to an unresolved V gene, and the reason for the others is unknown. V, J and clone size reflect that table, while D and trimming were determined from the DNA. The sample records about 220,000 clones, around nine tenths of which are singletons. The top ten clonotypes cover 0.65% to 0.85% of the sample.

For this clone: The antigen it binds to is not known. Base qualities were left out, and no much larger clone turns up one base away.

Each collaborating institution followed its own protocols to collect whole blood in K2EDTA tubes. For TCRbeta analysis, collaborators shipped samples in one of three forms: frozen whole blood, isolated PBMCs, or DNA extracted from either of those sample types. The rearrangement combines TRBV19 with TRBJ2-6; 8 bases in the middle match TRBD1. The sequenced sample consisted of peripheral blood. The clonotype was recovered from a man in his forties or fifties with acute or convalescent COVID-19. The sequenced DNA is TGTGCCACCGGGACAGGCGCCTTTCATGGGGCCAACGTCCTGACTTTC. Translated, this is CATGTGAFHGANVLTF.